This T cell receptor beta chain is from a study of cytomegalovirus exposure and HLA in healthy donors. The study, taken as a whole, reports: Altogether, 160 or so TCR beta chains were recorded as cytomegalovirus-associated. In vitro assays verified that a few CMV-associated chains recognized CMV antigens specifically.

Sequencing used immunoSEQ multiplex PCR; TCRdb keeps in-frame clones, though not all of them. This table holds about 160,000 clones, about nine tenths found once. Comment on this clone: The antigen is undetermined.

The germline gives CDR1 LNHDA, CDR2 SQIVND (reference sequence). The V gene lost 6 bases and the J gene lost 3 bases, with 17 bases spanning the gap. The CDR3 extends over 15 amino acids. The V and J genes are TRBV19 and TRBJ2-5; D call uncertain. The TCR comes from a woman aged 25 to 39 in good health and CMV-seronegative. Sequences were obtained from PBMCs. CDR3 bases: TGTGCCAGTAGCCGACCAGGTGGCTTTAAAGAGACCCAGTACTTC. This sequence encodes CASSRPGGFKETQYF.